This T cell receptor (beta chain) was found in a study of chemoradiotherapy in HPV16-positive cancers (dated 2022 in TCRdb). Describing the broader study: Functional T-cell assays on cells from two HPV16-positive patients defined candidate HPV-specific T-cell clones and common TCR motifs. The study set out to ask whether T-cell immunity against the HPV oncoproteins E6 and E7 changes over the course of chemoradiotherapy and whether that immunity affects survival. The candidate HPV-specific TCRs and motifs were subsequently tracked in TCR repertoires obtained from roughly 78 patients with HPV-related cancers. The full study reports these points: The functional definition of HPV-specific T cells was derived from only a couple of HPV16-positive patients, and the survival association was reported for HPV16-positive patients. Expansion of candidate HPV-specific clones and E7-related TCR motifs was observed in the tumor microenvironment during treatment, whereas no such expansion was observed for non-HPV-specific T cells. Among HPV16-positive patients, expansion of HPV-responsive T cells during chemoradiotherapy was associated with better recurrence-free survival.

Reading from cysteine to phenylalanine, the CDR3 counts 13 amino acids. Only the CDR3 region is kept as DNA, spanning 39 bases read in frame from base 1. From a lookup of the germline V gene, CDR1 and CDR2 are MNHNS and SASEGT. Trimming costs V 6 bases and J 11 bases, and their ends lie 19 bases apart. Library preparation was by the immunoSEQ multiplex PCR assay. TCRdb stores this immuneACCESS table with in-frame sequences only. Part of the clones is absent; in the studies checked, under half of the shortfall reflects unresolved V genes, and no reason is known for the rest. The sample records fewer than 20,000 clones, around 70% of which are singletons. The ten largest account for 8% of the sample. This clone occurred once. What antigen it recognizes has not been identified. Base qualities are not provided; no much larger clone lies one nucleotide away. Repertoires were sampled repeatedly over the course of chemoradiotherapy, so clonal expansion could be followed in the tumor microenvironment.

The sequence derives from a human donor with HPV-associated anogenital cancer. This chain joins TRBV6-1 to TRBJ1-1; there is no confident call for the D gene. The specimen comprised tumor tissue, sampled from a patient who underwent chemoradiotherapy. CDR3 region: CASSPGQVYRAFF. The sequence in DNA is TGTGCCAGCAGCCCCGGGCAGGTCTATAGGGCTTTCTTT.